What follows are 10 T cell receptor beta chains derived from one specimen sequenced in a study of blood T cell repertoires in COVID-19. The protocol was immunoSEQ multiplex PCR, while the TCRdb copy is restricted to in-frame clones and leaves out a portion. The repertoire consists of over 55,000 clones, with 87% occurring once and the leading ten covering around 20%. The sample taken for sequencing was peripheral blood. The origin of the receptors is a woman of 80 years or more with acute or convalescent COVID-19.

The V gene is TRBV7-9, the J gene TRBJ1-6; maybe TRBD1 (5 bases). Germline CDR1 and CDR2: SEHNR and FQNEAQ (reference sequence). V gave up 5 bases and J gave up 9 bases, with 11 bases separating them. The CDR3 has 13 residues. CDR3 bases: TGTGCCAGCAGCGGAATTCAGGGTTCACCCCTCCACTTT. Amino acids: CASSGIQGSPLHF.

The CDR3 sequence: CASSQEAGRETEAFF. CDR3 DNA: TGTGCCAGCAGCCAAGAGGCAGGGCGAGAAACTGAAGCTTTCTTT. This sequence joins TRBV3-1 (or the pseudogene TRBV3-2) and TRBJ1-1, with D possibly being TRBD1 (5 bases). The V gene lost 0 bases and the J gene lost 5 bases, with 13 bases spanning the gap. Germline V gene lookup returns CDR1 LGHDT and CDR2 YNNKEL (reference sequence). The CDR3 runs to 15 residues.

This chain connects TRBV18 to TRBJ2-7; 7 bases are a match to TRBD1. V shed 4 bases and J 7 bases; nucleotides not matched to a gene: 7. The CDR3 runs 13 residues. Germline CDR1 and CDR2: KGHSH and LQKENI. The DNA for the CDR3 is TGTGCCAGCTCACACACAGGGGCCTGGGAGCAGTACTTC. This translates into CASSHTGAWEQYF.

The DNA for the CDR3 is TGTGCCAGCAGCTTAGTAGTTAGCGGGGTAACAGATACGCAGTATTTT. Translated, it gives CASSLVVSGVTDTQYF. The chain has TRBV7-2 and TRBJ2-3; 8 positions agree with TRBD2. Germline V gene data show CDR1 as SGHTA and CDR2 as FQGNSA. Germline trimming cut 1 base from V and 3 bases from J; bases unmatched to any gene: 6. CDR3 length equals 16 residues. Full variable domain (remainder filled in from reference TRBV7-2 and TRBJ2-3): GAGVSQSPSNKVTEKGKDVELRCDPISGHTALYWYRQSLGQGLEFLIYFQGNSAPDKSGLPSDRFSAERTGGSVSTLTIQRTQQEDSAVYLCASSLVVSGVTDTQYFGPGTRLTVL.

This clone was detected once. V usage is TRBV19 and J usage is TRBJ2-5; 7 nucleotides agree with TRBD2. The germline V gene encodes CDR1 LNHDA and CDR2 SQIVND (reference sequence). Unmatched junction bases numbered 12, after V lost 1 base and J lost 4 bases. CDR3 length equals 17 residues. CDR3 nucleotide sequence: TGTGCCAGTAGTATAGCCGTACGCGGGAGTACCCGAGAGACCCAGTACTTC. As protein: CASSIAVRGSTRETQYF.

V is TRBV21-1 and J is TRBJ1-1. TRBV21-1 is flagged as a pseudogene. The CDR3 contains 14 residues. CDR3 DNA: TGTGCCAGCAGCTTGCGGTTATCGGACACTGAAGCTTTCTTT. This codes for CASSLRLSDTEAFF.

The CDR3 DNA reads as TGTGCCACCAGTGATACCCGGATAGCGGGAGAGACCCAGTACTTC. The encoded protein is CATSDTRIAGETQYF. The chain employs TRBV24-1 and TRBJ2-5; 7 nucleotides match TRBD2. V shed 3 bases and J 4 bases; nucleotides not matched to a gene: 7. This CDR3 contains 15 residues. CDR1 KGHDR and CDR2 SFDVKD come from the germline V gene.

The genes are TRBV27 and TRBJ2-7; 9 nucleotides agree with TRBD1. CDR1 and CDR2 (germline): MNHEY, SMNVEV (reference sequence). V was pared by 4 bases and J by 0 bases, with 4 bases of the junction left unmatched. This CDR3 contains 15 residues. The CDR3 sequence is CASSSPGQGSYEQYF. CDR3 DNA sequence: TGTGCCAGCAGTTCCCCGGGACAGGGCTCCTACGAGCAGTACTTC.

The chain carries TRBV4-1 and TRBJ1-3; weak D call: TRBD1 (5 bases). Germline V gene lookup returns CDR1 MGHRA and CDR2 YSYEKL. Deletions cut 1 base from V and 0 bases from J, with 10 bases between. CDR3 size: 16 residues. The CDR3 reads CASSQASGHSGNTIYF. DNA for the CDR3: TGCGCCAGCAGCCAAGCGTCAGGGCACTCTGGAAACACCATATATTTT.

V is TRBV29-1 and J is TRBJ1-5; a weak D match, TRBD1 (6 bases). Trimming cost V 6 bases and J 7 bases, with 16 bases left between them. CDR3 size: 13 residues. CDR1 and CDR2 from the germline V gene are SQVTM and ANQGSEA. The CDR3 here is CSVVAGAGQPQHF. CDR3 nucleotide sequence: TGCAGCGTAGTCGCGGGGGCAGGGCAGCCCCAGCATTTT.